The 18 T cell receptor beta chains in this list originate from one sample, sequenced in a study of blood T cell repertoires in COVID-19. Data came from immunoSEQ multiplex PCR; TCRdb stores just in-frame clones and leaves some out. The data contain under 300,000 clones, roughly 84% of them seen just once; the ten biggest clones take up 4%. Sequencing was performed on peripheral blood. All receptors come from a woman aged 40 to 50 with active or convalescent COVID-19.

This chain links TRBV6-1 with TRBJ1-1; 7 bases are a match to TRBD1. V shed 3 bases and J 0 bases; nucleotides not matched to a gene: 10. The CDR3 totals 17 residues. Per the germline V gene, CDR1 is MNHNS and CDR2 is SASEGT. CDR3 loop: CASSDWDRKRLNTEAFF. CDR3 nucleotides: TGTGCCAGCAGTGATTGGGACAGAAAGAGGCTGAACACTGAAGCTTTCTTT.

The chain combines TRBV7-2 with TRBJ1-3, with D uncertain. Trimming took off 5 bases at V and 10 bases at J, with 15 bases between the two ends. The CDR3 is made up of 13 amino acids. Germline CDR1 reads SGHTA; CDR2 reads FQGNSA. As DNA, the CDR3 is TGTGCCAGCAGCACAACACGGGGAGGTACCATATATTTT. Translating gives CASSTTRGGTIYF.

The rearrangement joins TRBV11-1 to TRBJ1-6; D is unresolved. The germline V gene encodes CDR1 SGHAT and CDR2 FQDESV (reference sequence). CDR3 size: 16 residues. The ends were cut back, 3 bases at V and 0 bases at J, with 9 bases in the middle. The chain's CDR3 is CASSFEQSSYNSPLHF. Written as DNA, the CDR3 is TGTGCCAGCAGCTTTGAACAGAGCTCCTATAATTCACCCCTCCACTTT.

CDR3 coding DNA: TGTGCCAGCAGCTTGGAGACAGGGAGGGAAGCTTTCTTT. This codes for CASSLETGREAFF. The V and J genes are TRBV5-5 and TRBJ1-1, with 7 positions matching TRBD1. This CDR3 has 13 residues. The germline CDR1 and CDR2 sequences are SGHKS and YYEKEE (reference sequence). V dropped 0 bases and J dropped 8; count of bases not matched to a gene: 4. Drawing the rest from reference TRBV5-5 and TRBJ1-1, the complete variable domain is DAGVTQSPTHLIKTRGQQVTLRCSPISGHKSVSWYQQVLGQGPQFIFQYYEKEERGRGNFPDRFSARQFPNYSSELNVNALLLGDSALYLCASSLETGREAFFGQGTRLTVV.

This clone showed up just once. Here the CDR3 DNA reads TGTGCCTGGAGCCAACGGGGGACAGGGGCTACTGAAGCTTTCTTT. Protein product: CAWSQRGTGATEAFF. The chain employs TRBV30 and TRBJ1-1, with TRBD1 matching over 10 bases. The CDR3 spans 15 residues. CDR1 is GTSNPN, CDR2 SVGIG, per germline (reference sequence). V lost 3 bases to trimming and J lost 5 bases; unmatched junction nucleotides: 9.

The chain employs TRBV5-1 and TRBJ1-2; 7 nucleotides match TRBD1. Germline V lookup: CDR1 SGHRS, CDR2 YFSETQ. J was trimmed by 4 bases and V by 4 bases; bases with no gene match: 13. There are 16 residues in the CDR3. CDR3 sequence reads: CASSIQRPTGSYGYTF. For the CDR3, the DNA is TGCGCCAGCAGCATCCAGAGGCCGACAGGGAGCTATGGCTACACCTTC.

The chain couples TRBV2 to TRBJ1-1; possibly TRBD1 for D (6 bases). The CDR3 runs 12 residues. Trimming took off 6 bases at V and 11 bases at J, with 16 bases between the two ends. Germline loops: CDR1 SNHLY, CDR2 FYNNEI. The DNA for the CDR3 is TGTGCCAGCAGGGGAGAAGGGGGTGATGCTTTCTTT. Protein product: CASRGEGGDAFF.

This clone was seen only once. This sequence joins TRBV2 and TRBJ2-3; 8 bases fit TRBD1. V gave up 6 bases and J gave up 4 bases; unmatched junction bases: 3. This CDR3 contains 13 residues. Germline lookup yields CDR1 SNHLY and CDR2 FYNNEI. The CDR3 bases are TGTGCCAGCAGAGACAGGGGTGCAGATACGCAGTATTTT. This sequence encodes CASRDRGADTQYF.

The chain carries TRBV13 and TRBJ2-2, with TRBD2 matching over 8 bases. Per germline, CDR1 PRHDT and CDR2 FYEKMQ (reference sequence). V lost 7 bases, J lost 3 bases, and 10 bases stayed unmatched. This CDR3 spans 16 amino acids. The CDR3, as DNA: TGTGCCAGCACCCATGGTCGGGGGGGCTACACCGGGGAGCTGTTTTTT. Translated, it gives CASTHGRGGYTGELFF.

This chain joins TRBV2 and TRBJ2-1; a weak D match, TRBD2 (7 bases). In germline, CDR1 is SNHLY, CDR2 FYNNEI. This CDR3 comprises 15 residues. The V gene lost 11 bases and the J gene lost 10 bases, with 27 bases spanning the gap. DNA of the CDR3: TGTGCCGGTGCGGGTGACGGGGGGCCCGTCGGGGAGCAGTTCTTC. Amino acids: CAGAGDGGPVGEQFF.

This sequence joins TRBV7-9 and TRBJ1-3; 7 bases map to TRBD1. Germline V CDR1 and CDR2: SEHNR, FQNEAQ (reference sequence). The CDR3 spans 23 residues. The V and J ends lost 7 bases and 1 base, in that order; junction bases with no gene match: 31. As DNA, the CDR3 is TGTGCCAGCACCAATTATGGGACAGCTACAAAGGTGCTACAATTCTCTTCTGGAAACACCATATATTTT. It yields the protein CASTNYGTATKVLQFSSGNTIYF.

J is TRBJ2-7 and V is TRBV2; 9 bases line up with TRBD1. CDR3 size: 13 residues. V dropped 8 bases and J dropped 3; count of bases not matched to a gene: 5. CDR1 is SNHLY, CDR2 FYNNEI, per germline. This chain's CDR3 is CASVGQGIYEQYF. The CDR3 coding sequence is TGTGCCAGCGTCGGACAGGGGATCTACGAGCAGTACTTC.

The CDR3 here is CASSQRGVAGAGGDTQYF. The CDR3 DNA reads as TGTGCCAGCAGCCAACGGGGCGTAGCGGGGGCTGGGGGAGATACGCAGTATTTT. This chain links TRBV7-2 with TRBJ2-3, with 9 positions matching TRBD2. Germline V lookup: CDR1 SGHTA, CDR2 FQGNSA. J gave up 5 bases and V 5 bases, and 17 bases lay outside the gene matches. This CDR3 region has 18 residues.

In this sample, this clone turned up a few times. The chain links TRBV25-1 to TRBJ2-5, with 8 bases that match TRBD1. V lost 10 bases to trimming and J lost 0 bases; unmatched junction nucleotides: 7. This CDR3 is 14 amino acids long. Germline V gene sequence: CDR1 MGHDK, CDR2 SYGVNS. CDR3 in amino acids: CATQGAGYQETQYF. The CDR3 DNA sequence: TGTGCCACTCAGGGGGCTGGGTACCAAGAGACCCAGTACTTC.

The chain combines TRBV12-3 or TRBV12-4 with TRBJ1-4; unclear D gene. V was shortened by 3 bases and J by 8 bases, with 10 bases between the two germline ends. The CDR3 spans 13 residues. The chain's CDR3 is CASSLAEGEKLFF. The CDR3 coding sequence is TGTGCCAGCAGTTTGGCGGAGGGCGAAAAACTGTTTTTT.

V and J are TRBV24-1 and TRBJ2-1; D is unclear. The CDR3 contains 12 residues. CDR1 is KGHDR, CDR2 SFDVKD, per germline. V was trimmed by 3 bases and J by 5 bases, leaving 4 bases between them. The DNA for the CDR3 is TGTGCCACCAGTGATCTAAACAATGAGCAGTTCTTC. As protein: CATSDLNNEQFF.

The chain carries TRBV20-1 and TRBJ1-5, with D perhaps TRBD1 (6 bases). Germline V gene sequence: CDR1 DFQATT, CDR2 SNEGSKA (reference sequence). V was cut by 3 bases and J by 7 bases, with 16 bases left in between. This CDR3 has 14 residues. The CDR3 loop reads CSASSIQGIQPQHF. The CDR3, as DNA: TGCAGTGCTAGTTCAATCCAGGGGATCCAGCCCCAGCATTTT.

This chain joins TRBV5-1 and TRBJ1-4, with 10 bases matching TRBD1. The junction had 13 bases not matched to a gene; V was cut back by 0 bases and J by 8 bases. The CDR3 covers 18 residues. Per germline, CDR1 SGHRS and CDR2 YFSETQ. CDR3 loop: CASSLAPTGTGEGEKLFF. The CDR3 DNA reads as TGCGCCAGCAGCTTGGCCCCCACCGGGACAGGGGAAGGCGAAAAACTGTTTTTT.